This T cell receptor beta chain was sequenced for a study of blood T cell repertoires in COVID-19. Study background: COVID-19 samples from acute and convalescent phases originated in the United States, Italy and Spain. PBMCs, B-cell-depleted T cells, or T cells were the source of the cDNA or gDNA that made up the material.

CDR3 size: 14 residues. The germline gives CDR1 SGHVS, CDR2 FQNEAQ. V was clipped by 5 bases and J by 0 bases, with 7 bases between them. In the study's own analysis: Estimated nucleated cell counts came from reference gene primer amplification. Profiled with immunoSEQ multiplex PCR; TCRdb holds only in-frame clones, not every one. The DNA was the basis for D and trimming; V, J and clone size are from that table. This sample has approximately 89,000 clones; about 82% occur once, and the top ten carry 12%. Sequenced: peripheral blood. This receptor was taken from a woman in her 70s with active or convalescent COVID-19. The chain employs TRBV7-8 and TRBJ2-2, with D hard to call. In DNA, the CDR3 is TGTGCCAGCAGCCTAACAGCGAACACCGGGGAGCTGTTTTTT. Translation gives CASSLTANTGELFF.